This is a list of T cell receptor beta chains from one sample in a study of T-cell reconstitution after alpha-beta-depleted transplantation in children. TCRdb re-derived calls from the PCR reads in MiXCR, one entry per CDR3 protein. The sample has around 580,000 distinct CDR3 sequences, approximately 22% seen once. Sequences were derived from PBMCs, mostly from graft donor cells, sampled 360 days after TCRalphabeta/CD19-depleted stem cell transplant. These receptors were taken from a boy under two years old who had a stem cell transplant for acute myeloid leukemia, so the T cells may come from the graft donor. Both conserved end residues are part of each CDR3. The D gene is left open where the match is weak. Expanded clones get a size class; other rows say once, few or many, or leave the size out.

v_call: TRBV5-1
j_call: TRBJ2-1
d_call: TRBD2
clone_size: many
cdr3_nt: TGCGCCAGCAGCTTGGGGGGACTAGCGGGGGAACCCTACAATGAGCAGTTCTTC
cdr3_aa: CASSLGGLAGEPYNEQFF

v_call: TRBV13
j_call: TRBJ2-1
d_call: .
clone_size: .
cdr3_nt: TGTGCCAGCAGCTTGGAGGTTGGCTCCTACAATGAGCAGTTCTTC
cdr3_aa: CASSLEVGSYNEQFF

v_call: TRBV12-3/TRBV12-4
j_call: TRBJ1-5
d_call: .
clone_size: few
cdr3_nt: TGTGCCAGCAGTTCCCAGCGAGGCGGCAATCAGCCCCAGCATTTT
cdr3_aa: CASSSQRGGNQPQHF

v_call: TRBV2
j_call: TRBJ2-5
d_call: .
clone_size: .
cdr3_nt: TGTGCCAGCAGGCACAGGAGGAACGCGGACAGGAGGGATCAGTACTTC
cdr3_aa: CASRHRRNADRRDQYF

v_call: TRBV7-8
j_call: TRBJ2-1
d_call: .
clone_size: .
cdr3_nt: TGTGCCAGCAGCTTATCAGGGTTTCCCTACAATGAGCAGTTCTTC
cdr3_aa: CASSLSGFPYNEQFF

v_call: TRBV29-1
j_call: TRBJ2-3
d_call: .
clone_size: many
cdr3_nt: TGCAGCGTTACCACGGACCTCGGGACAGATACGCAGTATTTT
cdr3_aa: CSVTTDLGTDTQYF

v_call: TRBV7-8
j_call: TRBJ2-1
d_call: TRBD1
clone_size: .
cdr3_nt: TGTGCCAGCAGCTTAGTAGGACAGGGCTATGAGCAGTTCTTC
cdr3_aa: CASSLVGQGYEQFF

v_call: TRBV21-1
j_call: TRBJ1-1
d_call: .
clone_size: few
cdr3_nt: TGTGCCAGCAGCGATGGGGAGGACACTGAAGCTTTCTTT
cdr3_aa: CASSDGEDTEAFF

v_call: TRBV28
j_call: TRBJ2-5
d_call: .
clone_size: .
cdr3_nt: TGTGCCAGCAGTTTAGAGGGGGGGCCTATCTTATCAGAGACCCAGTACTTC
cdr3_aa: CASSLEGGPILSETQYF

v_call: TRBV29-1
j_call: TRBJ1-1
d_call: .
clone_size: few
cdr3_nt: TGCAGTGCCGGAGGGACCACTGAAGCTTTCTTT
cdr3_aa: CSAGGTTEAFF

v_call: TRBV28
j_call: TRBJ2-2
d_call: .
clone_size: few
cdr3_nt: TGTGCCAGCCCGAACAGGAACACCGGGGAGCTGTTTTTT
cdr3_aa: CASPNRNTGELFF

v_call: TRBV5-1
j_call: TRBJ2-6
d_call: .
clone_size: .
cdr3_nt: TGCGCCAGCTCGCGGCCAGGGACCTCTGGGGCCAACGTCCTGACTTTC
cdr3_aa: CASSRPGTSGANVLTF

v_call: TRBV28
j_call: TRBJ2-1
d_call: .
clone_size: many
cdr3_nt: TGTGCCAGCAGTTTGCCTGGCCCCTACAATGAGCAGTTCTTC
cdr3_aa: CASSLPGPYNEQFF

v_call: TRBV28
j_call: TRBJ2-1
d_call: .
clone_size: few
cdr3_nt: TGTGCCAGCAGTTTACAGGGGCCCCGTTGGAATGAGCAGTTCTTC
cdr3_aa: CASSLQGPRWNEQFF

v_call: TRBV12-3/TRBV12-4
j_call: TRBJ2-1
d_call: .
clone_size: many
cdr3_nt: TGTGCCAGCAGTTTAAGGCAGACTCCGGACCATTTC
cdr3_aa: CASSLRQTPDHF

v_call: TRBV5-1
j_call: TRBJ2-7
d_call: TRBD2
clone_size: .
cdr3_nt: TGCGCCAGCAGCTTGTCGGGGGGGAAGGTCGAGCAGTACTTC
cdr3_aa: CASSLSGGKVEQYF

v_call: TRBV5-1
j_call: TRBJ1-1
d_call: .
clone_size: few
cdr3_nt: TGCGCCAGCAGCCGCTCGGGGCAGCCGAACACTGAAGCTTTCTTT
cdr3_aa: CASSRSGQPNTEAFF

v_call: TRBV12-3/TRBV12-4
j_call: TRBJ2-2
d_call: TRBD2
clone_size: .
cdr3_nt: TGTGCCAGCAGTACCCGGGGGGGAAGCGGGGAGCTGTTTTTT
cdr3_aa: CASSTRGGSGELFF

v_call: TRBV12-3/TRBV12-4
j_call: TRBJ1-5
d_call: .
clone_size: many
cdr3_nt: TGTGCCAGCAGTTTAGCGCGTGGCTATAATCCCCCTAGCAATCAGCCCCAGCATTTT
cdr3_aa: CASSLARGYNPPSNQPQHF

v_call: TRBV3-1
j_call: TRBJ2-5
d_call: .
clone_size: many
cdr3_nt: TGTGCCAGCAGCCAAGACTGGGGACATACATCCATTGGCCAGTACTTC
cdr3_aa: CASSQDWGHTSIGQYF

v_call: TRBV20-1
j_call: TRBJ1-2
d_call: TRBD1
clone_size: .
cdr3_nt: TGCAGTGCTAGCCTATTTACAGGGGCTGGCTACACCTTC
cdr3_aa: CSASLFTGAGYTF

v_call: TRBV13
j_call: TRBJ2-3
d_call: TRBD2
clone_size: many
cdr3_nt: TGTGCCAGCAGCGCGGGGGACACAGATACGCAGTATTTT
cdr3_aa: CASSAGDTDTQYF

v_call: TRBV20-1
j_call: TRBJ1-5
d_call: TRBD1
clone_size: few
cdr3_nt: TGCAGTGCTAGGGGCAGGGGGCTAGGACCCCAGCATTTT
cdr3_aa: CSARGRGLGPQHF

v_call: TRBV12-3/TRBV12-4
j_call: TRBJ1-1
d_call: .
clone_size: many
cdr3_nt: TGTGCCAGCAGTGGGGTCTACAAACGGAGTGAAGCTTTCTTT
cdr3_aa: CASSGVYKRSEAFF

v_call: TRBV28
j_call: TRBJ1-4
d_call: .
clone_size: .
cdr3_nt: TGTGCCAGCAGTTTACGAGCCTGGTCACCTCATCCCCGGGGATCAACTAATGAAAAACTGTTTTTT
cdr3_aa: CASSLRAWSPHPRGSTNEKLFF

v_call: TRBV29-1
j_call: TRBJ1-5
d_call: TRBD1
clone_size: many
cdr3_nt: TGCAGCGAAACAGGGGGTTTTCAGCCCCAGCATTTT
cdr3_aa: CSETGGFQPQHF

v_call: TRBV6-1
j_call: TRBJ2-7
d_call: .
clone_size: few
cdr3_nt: TGTGCCAGCAGTGCCAGGGTGTCGGCCTACGAGCAGTACTTC
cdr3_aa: CASSARVSAYEQYF

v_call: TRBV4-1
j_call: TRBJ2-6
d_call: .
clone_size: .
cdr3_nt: TGCGCCAGCAGCCAAGGGGGCCCTAACGGGGCCAACGTCCTGACTTTC
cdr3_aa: CASSQGGPNGANVLTF

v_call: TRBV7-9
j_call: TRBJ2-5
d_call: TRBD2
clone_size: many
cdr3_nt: TGTGCCAGCAGCCCTTCGGGGTCTAGCGGGGAGACCCAGTACTTC
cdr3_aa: CASSPSGSSGETQYF

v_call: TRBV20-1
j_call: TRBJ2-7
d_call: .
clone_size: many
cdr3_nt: TGCAGTGCTGGGGAGCGTACCTACGAGCAGTACTTC
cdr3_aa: CSAGERTYEQYF

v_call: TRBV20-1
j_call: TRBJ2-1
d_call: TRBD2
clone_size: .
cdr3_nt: TGCTGTGCCCCCCTCCTAGCGGGGGGCGCCTACAATGAGCAGTTCTTC
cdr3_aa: CCAPLLAGGAYNEQFF

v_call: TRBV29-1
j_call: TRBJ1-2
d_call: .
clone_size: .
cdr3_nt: TGCAGCGTTGCGGGGGCTGCTAACTATGGCTACACCTTC
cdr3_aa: CSVAGAANYGYTF

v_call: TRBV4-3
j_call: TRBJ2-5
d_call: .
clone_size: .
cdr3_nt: TGCGCCAGCAGCCAAGACGTCCTCGGTAGGGGGGAGACCCAGTACTTC
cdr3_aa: CASSQDVLGRGETQYF

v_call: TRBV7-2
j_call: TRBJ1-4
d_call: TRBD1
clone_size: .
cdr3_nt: TGTGCCAGCAGCCAAGGACAGGGGTGGACTAATGAAAAACTGTTTTTT
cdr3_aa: CASSQGQGWTNEKLFF

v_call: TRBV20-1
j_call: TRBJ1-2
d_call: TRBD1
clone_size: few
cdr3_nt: TGCAGTGCTAGAGATGGATCGACAGGGAAACGAAACGGCTACACCTTC
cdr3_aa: CSARDGSTGKRNGYTF

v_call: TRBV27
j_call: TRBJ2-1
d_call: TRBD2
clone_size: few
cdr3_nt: TGTGCCAGCAGCCTGCCCTATGGGACTAGCGGGGGGGCACTGGTTTTGAATGAGCAGTTCTTC
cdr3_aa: CASSLPYGTSGGALVLNEQFF

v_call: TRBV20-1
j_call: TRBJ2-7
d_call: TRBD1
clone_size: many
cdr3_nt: TGCAGTGCTAGAGGGGACAGGGGTAGAAGCTCCTACGAGCAGTACTTC
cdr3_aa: CSARGDRGRSSYEQYF

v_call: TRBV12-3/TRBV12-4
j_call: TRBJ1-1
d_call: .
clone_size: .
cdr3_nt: TGTGCCAGCAGATCTGACGCTTTTAACACTGAAGCTTTCTTT
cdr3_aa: CASRSDAFNTEAFF

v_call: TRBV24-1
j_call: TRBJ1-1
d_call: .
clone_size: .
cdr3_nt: TGTGCCACCAGTGATAAAGGGACTGAAGCTTTCTTT
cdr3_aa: CATSDKGTEAFF

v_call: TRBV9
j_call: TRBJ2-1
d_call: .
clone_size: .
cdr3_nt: TGTGCCAGCAGCGCGTCGGGCAGGGGCTCCTACAATGAGCAGTTCTTC
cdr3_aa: CASSASGRGSYNEQFF

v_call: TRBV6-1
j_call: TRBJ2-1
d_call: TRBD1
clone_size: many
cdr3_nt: TGTGCCAGCAGCCCGACAGGGCCCTACAATGAGCAGTTCTTC
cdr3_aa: CASSPTGPYNEQFF

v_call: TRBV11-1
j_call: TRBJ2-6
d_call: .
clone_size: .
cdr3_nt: TGTGCCAGCAGCCCACGCGGGGACCGCCTCTCTGGGGCCAACGTCCTGACTTTC
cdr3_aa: CASSPRGDRLSGANVLTF

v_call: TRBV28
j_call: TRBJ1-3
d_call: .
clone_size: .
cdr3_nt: TGTGCCAGCACAGGACCTGGAAACACCATATATTTT
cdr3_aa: CASTGPGNTIYF

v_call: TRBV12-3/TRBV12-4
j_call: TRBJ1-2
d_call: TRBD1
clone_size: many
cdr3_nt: TGTGCCAGCGGTACAGGGGGAAGAAACTATGGCTACACCTTC
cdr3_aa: CASGTGGRNYGYTF

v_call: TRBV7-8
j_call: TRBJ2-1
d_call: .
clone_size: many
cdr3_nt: TGTGCCAGCAGCCCTAATCTGGGGTTGAATGAGCAGTTCTTC
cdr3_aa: CASSPNLGLNEQFF

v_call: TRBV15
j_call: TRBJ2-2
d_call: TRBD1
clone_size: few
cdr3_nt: TGTGCCACCGACAGGGGAACCGGGGAGCTGTTTTTT
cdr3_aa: CATDRGTGELFF

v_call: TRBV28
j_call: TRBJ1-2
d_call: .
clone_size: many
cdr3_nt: TGTGCCAGCAGTTTGATAACTACCTCGGTTGGCTACACCTTC
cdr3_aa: CASSLITTSVGYTF

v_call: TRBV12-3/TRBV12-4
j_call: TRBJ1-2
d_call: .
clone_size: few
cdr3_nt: TGTGCCAGCAGTCCGCGACGGGAAACTAACTATGGCTACACCTTC
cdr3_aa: CASSPRRETNYGYTF

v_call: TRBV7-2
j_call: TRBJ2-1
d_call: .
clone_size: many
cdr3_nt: TGTGCCAGCAGCTTAAGGCAGGGATCCTACAATGAGCAGTTCTTC
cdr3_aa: CASSLRQGSYNEQFF

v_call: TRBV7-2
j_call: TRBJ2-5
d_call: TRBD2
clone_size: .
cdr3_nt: TGTGCCAGCAGTCCTGGTCCAGCAGGGTGGGGGGGAGAGACCCAGTACTTC
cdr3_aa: CASSPGPAGWGGETQYF

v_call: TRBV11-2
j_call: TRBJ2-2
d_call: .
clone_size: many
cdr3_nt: TGTGCCAGCAGCTTGGCGGCAGAATTGGCCGGGGAGCTGTTTTTT
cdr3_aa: CASSLAAELAGELFF

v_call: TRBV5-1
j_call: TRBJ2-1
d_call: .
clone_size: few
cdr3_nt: TGCGCCAGCTTCGAGGGGGGGGGGCTGTACAATGAGCAGTTCTTC
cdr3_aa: CASFEGGGLYNEQFF

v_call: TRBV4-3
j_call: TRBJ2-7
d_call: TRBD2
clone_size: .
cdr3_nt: TGCGCCAGCAGCCAAGGAACTAGCGGGGGGGCCTACGAGCAGTACTTC
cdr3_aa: CASSQGTSGGAYEQYF